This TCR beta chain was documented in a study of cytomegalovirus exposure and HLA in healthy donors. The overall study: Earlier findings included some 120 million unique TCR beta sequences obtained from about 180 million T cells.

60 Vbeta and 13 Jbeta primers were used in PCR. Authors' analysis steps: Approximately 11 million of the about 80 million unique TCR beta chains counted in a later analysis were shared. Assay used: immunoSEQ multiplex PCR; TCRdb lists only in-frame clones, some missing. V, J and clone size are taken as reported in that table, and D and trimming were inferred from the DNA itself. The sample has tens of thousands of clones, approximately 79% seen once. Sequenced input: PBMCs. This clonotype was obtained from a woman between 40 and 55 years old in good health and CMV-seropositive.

DNA for the CDR3: TGTGCCAGCAGCTTCGCAGGGATGAACACTGAAGCTTTCTTT. Encoded protein: CASSFAGMNTEAFF. The rearrangement links TRBV5-4 to TRBJ1-1, with a weak D call TRBD1 (5 bases). The CDR3 is 14 amino acids. Trimming took off 2 bases at V and 0 bases at J, with 8 bases between the two ends. Germline CDR1 reads SGHNT; CDR2 reads YYREEE (reference sequence).